This T cell receptor (beta chain) originates from a study of identical twins. One entry per CDR3 protein, called by TCRdb with MiXCR from the 5' RACE reads. This sample has 150,000 or so distinct CDR3 sequences, with under 4.5% found just once. The CDR3 length is 12 residues. Trimming took off 4 bases at V and 6 bases at J, with 6 bases between the two ends. Looked up from germline, CDR1 is SGHNT and CDR2 is YENEEA. The V gene is TRBV11-3, the J gene TRBJ2-2, with D unclear. Material for sequencing was memory T cells sorted from blood. This receptor was identified in a man aged 18 to 29 in good health. The CDR3 bases are TGTGCCAGCAGCTCCTTGTCCGGGGAGCTGTTTTTT. It specifies CASSSLSGELFF.